This T cell receptor (beta chain) was obtained from a study of shared clonotypes between healthy human individuals. Background on the study: Each donor contributed plates that comprised three CD4 naive, three CD4 memory, two CD8 naive and one CD8 memory.

Concerning this clone: Its antigen is undetermined. This CDR3 is also generated by other DNA sequences in the sample.

General observations from the study: Rarefaction showed that sequencing of sorted subsets was incomplete (despite large depth). Naive subsets generally had larger estimated richness than memory subsets.

V lost 1 base and J 1 base, leaving 7 bases between the germline ends. CDR3 length: 14 residues. CDR1 and CDR2 from the germline V gene are SGHVS and FQNEAQ. Samples underwent the assay at deep level. Here immunoSEQ multiplex PCR was the method, and the copy in TCRdb shows in-frame clones only, minus some. This table has about 2 million clones, just under 95% appearing once. Selected positively for CCR7 and CD45RO-negative, naive CD8 cells excluded terminally differentiated effector memory CD45RA+ cells. The rearrangement links TRBV7-8 to TRBJ1-1; D not certain. The specimen sequenced was naive CD8+ T cells sorted from blood. The sequence came from a man aged 18-30 years in good health. The chain's CDR3 is CASSLGSTNTEAFF. CDR3 sequence (DNA): TGTGCCAGCAGCTTAGGATCCACGAACACTGAAGCTTTCTTT.